This T cell receptor (beta chain) emerged from a study of PD-L1 blockade in urothelial cancer. At the level of the study: Patients with male sex and bladder-origin urothelial cancer accounted for most of the roughly 30 enrolled. Blood was tested 3 weeks (second dose) and 6 weeks into treatment.

Study outcomes and limitations: Pretreatment TCR clonality in blood under the median foretold superior survival.

Time point denoted: peripheral blood 6 weeks after treatment start. For each patient, 1 to 8 samples were obtained, pretreatment and on-treatment. Trimming cost V 7 bases and J 4 bases; bases outside gene matches: 5. CDR3 length: 13 amino acids. CDR1 is ENHRY and CDR2 is SYGVKD in the germline V gene. A word on this clone: Its antigen remains unidentified.

The assay was immunoSEQ multiplex PCR, and TCRdb's table has in-frame clones only and misses some. The sample contains about 120,000 clones, 91% of which appear only once. The chain joins TRBV10-3 to TRBJ1-2, with 8 bases lining up with TRBD1. This clonotype was obtained from a man in his 60s with urothelial cancer. The sample in question was PBMCs, obtained around atezolizumab (anti-PD-L1) treatment. CDR3 sequence reads: CAITDRAGYGYTF. CDR3 DNA: TGTGCCATCACGGACAGGGCGGGCTATGGCTACACCTTC.